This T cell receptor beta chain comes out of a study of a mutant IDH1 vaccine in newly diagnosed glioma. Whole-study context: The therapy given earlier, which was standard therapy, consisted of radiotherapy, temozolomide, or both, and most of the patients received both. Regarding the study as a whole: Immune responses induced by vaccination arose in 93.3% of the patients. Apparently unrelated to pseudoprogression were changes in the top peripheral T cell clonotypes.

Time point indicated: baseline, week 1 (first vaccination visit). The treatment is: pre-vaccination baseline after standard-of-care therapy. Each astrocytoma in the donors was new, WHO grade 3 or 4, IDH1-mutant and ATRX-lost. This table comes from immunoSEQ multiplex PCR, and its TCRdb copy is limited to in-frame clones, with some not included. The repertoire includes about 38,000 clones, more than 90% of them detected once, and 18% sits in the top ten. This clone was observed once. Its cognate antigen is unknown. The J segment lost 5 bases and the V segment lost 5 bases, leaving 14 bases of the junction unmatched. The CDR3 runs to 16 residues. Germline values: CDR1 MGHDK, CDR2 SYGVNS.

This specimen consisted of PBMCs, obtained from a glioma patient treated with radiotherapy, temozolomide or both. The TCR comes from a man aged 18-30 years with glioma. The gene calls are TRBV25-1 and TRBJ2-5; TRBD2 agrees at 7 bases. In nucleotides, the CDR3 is TGTGCCAGCAGTTCGACACTAGCGCCGAGCGGGGAGACCCAGTACTTC. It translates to CASSSTLAPSGETQYF.